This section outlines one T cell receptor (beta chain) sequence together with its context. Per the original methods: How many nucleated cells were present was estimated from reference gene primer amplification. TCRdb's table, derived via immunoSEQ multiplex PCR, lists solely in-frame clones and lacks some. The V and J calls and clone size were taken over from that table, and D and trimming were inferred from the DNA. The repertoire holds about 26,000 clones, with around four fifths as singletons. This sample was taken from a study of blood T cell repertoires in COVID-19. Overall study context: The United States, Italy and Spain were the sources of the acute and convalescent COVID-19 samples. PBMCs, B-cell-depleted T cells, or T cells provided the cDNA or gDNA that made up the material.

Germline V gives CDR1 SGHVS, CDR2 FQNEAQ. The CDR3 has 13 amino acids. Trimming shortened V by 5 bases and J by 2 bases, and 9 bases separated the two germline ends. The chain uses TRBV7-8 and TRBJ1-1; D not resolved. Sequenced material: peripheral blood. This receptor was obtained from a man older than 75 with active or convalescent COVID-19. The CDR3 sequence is CASSVDTNTEAFF. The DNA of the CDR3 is TGTGCCAGCAGCGTAGACACCAACACTGAAGCTTTCTTT.